The entry below describes one T cell receptor beta chain. Its target is unknown. CDR1 and CDR2 (germline): SGDLS, YYNGEE. The V end lost 2 bases, the J end lost 2 bases, and 11 bases lay between the germline ends. This CDR3 contains 14 residues. The record originates from a study of OX40 agonist ivuxolimab in advanced cancers. The wider study: Earlier treatment with anti-PD-1, anti-PD-L1 or anti-CTLA-4 was permitted, and 30% to 40% had received some.

Some clones are missing from TCRdb's copy, which holds only in-frame ones; the method was immunoSEQ multiplex PCR. The data contain about 49,000 clones, about 94% of them seen just once; the ten biggest clones take up more than 9.5%. Regarding the study as a whole: Within 6 weeks, CD4+ and CD8+ blood T cells expanded clonally at 0.1 to 3.0 mg/kg. Antigen specificity was not determined for the expanded peripheral T cells. Among some nonresponders, normalized T-cell clonal expansion was also low.

This clonotype originated in an adult with an advanced solid tumor such as melanoma, head and neck, liver or kidney cancer. The gene calls are TRBV9 and TRBJ2-7, with D perhaps TRBD2 (6 bases). Sequenced material: CD4+ or CD8+ T cells sorted from blood, taken in a trial of the OX40 agonist ivuxolimab. The CDR3 sequence is CASSVGGITYEQYF. The CDR3 coding sequence is TGTGCCAGCAGCGTGGGCGGGATTACCTACGAGCAGTACTTC.